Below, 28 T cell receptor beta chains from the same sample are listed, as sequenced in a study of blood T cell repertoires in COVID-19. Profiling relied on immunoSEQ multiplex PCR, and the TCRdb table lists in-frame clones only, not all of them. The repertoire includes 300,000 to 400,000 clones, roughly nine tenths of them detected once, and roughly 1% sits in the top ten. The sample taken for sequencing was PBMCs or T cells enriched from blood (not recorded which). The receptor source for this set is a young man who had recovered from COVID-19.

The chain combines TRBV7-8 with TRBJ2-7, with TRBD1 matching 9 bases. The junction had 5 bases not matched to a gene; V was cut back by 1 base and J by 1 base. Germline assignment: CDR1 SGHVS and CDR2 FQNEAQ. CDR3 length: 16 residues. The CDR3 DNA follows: TGTGCCAGCAGCTTAGGATTGGGACAGGGTTCCTACGAGCAGTACTTC. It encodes CASSLGLGQGSYEQYF.

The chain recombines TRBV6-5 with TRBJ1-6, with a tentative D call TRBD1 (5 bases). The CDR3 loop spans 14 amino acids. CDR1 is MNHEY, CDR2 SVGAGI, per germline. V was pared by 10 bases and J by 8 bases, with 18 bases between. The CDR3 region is CAMRGGSNDSPLHF. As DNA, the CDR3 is TGTGCCATGCGGGGGGGGTCGAACGATTCACCCCTCCACTTT.

DNA of the CDR3: TGTGCCAGCAGCTTTTGGACAGGGGCCAAAAAATCGAACACTGAAGCTTTCTTT. The encoded protein is CASSFWTGAKKSNTEAFF. V usage is TRBV5-6 and J usage is TRBJ1-1, with 9 bases that match TRBD1. J lost 1 base, V lost 2 bases, and 12 bases had no gene match. This CDR3 is built from 18 residues. Germline V gives CDR1 SGHDT, CDR2 YYEEEE.

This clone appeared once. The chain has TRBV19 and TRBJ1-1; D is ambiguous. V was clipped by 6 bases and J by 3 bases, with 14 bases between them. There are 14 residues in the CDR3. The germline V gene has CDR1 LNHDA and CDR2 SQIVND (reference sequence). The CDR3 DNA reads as TGTGCCAGTAGGCCATGGGTGAGCGACACTGAAGCTTTCTTT. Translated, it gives CASRPWVSDTEAFF. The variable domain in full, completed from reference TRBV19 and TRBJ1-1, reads DGGITQSPKYLFRKEGQNVTLSCEQNLNHDAMYWYRQDPGQGLRLIYYSQIVNDFQKGDIAEGYSVSREKKESFPLTVTSAQKNPTAFYLCASRPWVSDTEAFFGQGTRLTVV.

Here the CDR3 DNA reads TGTGCCAGCAGCCAAGATCCCCAGGCCACAGATACGCAGTATTTT. Translated, it gives CASSQDPQATDTQYF. The gene calls are TRBV3-1 (or the pseudogene TRBV3-2) and TRBJ2-3; the D is unclear. Per germline, CDR1 LGHDT and CDR2 YNNKEL (reference sequence). The CDR3 spans 15 residues. V lost 0 bases and J lost 2, with 9 bases in between.

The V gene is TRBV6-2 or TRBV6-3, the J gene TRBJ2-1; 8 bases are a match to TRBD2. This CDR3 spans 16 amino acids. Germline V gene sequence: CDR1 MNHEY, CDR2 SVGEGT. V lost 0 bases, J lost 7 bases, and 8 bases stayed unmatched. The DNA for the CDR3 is TGTGCCAGCAGTTACTCGATCTTTAGCGGGACGAATGAGCAGTTCTTC. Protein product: CASSYSIFSGTNEQFF.

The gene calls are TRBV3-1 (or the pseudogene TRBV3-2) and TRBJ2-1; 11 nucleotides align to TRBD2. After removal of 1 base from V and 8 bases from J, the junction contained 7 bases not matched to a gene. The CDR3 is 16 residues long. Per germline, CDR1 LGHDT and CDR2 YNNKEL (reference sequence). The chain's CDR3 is CASSQGLAGGPYEQFF. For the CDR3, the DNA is TGTGCCAGCAGCCAAGGGCTAGCGGGAGGCCCCTATGAGCAGTTCTTC.

CDR3 loop: CASSQPGWGNTEAFF. CDR3 DNA: TGCGCCAGCAGCCAACCAGGGTGGGGGAACACTGAAGCTTTCTTT. The chain carries TRBV4-1 and TRBJ1-1; maybe TRBD1 (5 bases). V lost 2 bases and J lost 1, with 11 bases in between. Germline-derived CDR1 and CDR2 are MGHRA and YSYEKL. The CDR3 spans 15 residues.

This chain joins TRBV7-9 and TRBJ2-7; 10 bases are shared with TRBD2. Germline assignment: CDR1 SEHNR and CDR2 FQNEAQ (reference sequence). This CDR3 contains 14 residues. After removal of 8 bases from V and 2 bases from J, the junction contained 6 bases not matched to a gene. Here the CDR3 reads CASGLAVRAYEQYF. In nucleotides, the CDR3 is TGTGCCAGCGGACTAGCGGTTCGGGCCTACGAGCAGTACTTC.

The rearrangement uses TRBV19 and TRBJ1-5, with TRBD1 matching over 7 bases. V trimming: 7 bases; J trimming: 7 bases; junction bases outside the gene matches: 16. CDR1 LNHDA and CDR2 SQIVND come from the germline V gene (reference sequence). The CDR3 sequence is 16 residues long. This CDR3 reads CASNPTGTEGVQPQHF. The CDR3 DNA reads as TGTGCCAGTAACCCAACCGGGACAGAAGGAGTCCAGCCCCAGCATTTT.

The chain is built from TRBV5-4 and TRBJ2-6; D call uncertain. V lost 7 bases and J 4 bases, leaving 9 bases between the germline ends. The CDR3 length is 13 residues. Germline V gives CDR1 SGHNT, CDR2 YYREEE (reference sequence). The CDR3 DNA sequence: TGTGCCAGCGGTGTGGCAGGGGCCAACGTCCTGACTTTC. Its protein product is CASGVAGANVLTF.

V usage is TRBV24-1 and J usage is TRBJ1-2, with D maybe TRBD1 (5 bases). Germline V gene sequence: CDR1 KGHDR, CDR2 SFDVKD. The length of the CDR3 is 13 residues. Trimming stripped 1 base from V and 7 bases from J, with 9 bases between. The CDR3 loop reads CATSDLVGAGYTF. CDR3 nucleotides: TGTGCCACCAGTGATTTAGTAGGGGCTGGCTACACCTTC.

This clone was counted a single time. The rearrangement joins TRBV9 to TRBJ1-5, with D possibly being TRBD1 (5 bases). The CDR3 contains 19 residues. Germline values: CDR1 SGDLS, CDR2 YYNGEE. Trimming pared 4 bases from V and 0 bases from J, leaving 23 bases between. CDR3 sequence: CASSPRRIGHLYSNQPQHF. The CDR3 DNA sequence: TGTGCCAGCAGCCCTCGACGTATTGGACATCTATATAGCAATCAGCCCCAGCATTTT.

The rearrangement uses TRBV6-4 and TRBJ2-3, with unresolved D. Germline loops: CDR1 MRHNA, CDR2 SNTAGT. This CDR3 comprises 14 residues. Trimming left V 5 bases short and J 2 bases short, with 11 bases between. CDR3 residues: CASSLPGVTDTQYF. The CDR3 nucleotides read TGTGCCAGCAGTTTGCCCGGTGTCACAGATACGCAGTATTTT.

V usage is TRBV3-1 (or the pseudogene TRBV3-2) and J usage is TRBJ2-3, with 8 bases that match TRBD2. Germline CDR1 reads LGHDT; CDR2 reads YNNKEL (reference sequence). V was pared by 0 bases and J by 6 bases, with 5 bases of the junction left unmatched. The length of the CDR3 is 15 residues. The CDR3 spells CASSQEASGRDTQYF. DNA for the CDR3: TGTGCCAGCAGCCAAGAGGCTAGCGGGCGGGATACGCAGTATTTT.

CDR3 in amino acids: CATRGGAGWEDYGYTF. CDR3 DNA: TGTGCCACCCGAGGGGGCGCGGGTTGGGAGGACTATGGCTACACCTTC. This chain joins TRBV21-1 and TRBJ1-2; TRBD1 reflects the table's D call only, with no check against the DNA. TRBV21-1 represents a pseudogene. The CDR3 length is 16 residues.

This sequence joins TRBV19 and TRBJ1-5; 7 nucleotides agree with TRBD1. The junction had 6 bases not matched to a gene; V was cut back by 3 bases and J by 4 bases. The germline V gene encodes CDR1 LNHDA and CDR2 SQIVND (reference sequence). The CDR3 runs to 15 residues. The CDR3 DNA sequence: TGTGCCAGTAGTATGGCGGGACAGACGAATCAGCCCCAGCATTTT. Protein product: CASSMAGQTNQPQHF.

CDR3 loop: CASSQEEAGAYRTTQYF. The CDR3 DNA is TGCGCCAGCAGCCAAGAGGAGGCGGGTGCCTATAGAACTACGCAGTATTTT. The chain combines TRBV4-1 with TRBJ2-3; D is possibly TRBD2 (5 bases). The CDR3 is made up of 17 amino acids. Germline V lookup: CDR1 MGHRA, CDR2 YSYEKL. V was trimmed by 0 bases and J by 8 bases, leaving 21 bases between them.

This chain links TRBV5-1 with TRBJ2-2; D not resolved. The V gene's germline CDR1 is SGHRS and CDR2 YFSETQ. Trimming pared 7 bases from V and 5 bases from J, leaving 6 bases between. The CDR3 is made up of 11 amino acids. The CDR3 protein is CASRRTGELFF. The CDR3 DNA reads TGCGCCAGCCGGCGGACCGGGGAGCTGTTTTTT.

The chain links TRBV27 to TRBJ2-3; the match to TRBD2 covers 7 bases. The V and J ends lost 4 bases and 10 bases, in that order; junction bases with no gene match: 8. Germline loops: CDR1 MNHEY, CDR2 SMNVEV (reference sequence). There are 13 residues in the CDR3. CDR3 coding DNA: TGTGCCAGCAGTTCGGGACTACTCGGGGCGCAGTATTTT. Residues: CASSSGLLGAQYF.

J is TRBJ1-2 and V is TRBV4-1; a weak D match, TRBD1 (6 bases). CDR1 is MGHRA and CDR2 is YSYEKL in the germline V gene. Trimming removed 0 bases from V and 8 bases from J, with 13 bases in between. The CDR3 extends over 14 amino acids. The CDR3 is CASSQDQGNRGYTF. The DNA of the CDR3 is TGCGCCAGCAGCCAAGATCAGGGGAACCGGGGCTACACCTTC.

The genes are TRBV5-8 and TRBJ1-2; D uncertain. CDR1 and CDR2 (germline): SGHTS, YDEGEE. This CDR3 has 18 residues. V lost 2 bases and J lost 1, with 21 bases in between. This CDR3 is CASSLTSGGRAYNYGYTF. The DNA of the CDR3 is TGTGCCAGCAGCTTAACGAGCGGCGGCAGAGCTTATAACTATGGCTACACCTTC.

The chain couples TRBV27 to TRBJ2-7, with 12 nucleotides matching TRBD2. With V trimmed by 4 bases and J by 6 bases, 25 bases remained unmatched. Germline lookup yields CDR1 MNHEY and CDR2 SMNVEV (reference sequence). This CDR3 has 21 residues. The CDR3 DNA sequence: TGTGCCAGCAGTTCACGCCCCCCCGGGAGCCGACTAGCGGGAGCACAGGGCGAGCAGTACTTC. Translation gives CASSSRPPGSRLAGAQGEQYF.

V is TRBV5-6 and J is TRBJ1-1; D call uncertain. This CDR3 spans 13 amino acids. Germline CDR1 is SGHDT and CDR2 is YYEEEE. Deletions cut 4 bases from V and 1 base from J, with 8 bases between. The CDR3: CASSAAANTEAFF. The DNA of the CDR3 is TGTGCCAGCAGCGCGGCGGCGAACACTGAAGCTTTCTTT.

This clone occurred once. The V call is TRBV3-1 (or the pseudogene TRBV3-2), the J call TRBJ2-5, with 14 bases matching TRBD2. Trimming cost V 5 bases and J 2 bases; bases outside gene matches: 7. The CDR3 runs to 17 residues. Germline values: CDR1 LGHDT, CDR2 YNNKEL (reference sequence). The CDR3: CASSLLGTSGGQETQYF. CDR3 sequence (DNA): TGTGCCAGCAGCTTGTTAGGGACTAGCGGGGGTCAAGAGACCCAGTACTTC.

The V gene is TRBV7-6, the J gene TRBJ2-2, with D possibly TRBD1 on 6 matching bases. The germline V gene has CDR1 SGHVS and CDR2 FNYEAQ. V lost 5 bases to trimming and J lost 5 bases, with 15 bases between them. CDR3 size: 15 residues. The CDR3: CASSVQGVGTGELFF. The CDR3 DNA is TGTGCCAGCAGCGTACAGGGTGTGGGGACCGGGGAGCTGTTTTTT.

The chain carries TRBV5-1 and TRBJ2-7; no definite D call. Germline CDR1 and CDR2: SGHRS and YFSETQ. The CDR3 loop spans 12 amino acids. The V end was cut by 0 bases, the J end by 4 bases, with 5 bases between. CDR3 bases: TGCGCCAGCAGCTTGGAACAATACGAGCAGTACTTC. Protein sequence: CASSLEQYEQYF.

CDR3 amino acids: CASSTSAGFNNQPQHF. Written as DNA, the CDR3 is TGTGCCAGTAGTACCTCGGCAGGGTTTAATAATCAGCCCCAGCATTTT. V and J are TRBV19 and TRBJ1-5; tentatively, D is TRBD1 (5 bases). The V gene lost 4 bases and the J gene lost 4 bases, with 17 bases spanning the gap. The CDR3 has 16 amino acids. Germline loops: CDR1 LNHDA, CDR2 SQIVND (reference sequence).